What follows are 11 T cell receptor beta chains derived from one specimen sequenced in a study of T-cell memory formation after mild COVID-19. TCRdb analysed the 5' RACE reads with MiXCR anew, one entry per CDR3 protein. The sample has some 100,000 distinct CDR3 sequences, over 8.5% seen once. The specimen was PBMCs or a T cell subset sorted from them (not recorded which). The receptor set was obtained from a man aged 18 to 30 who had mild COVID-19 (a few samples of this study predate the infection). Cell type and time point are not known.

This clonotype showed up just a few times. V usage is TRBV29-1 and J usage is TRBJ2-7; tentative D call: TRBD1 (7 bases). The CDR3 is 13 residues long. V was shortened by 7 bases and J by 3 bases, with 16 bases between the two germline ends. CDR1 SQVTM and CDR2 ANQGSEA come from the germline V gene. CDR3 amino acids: CSAGGGQDYEQYF. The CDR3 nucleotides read TGCAGCGCCGGGGGCGGACAGGACTACGAGCAGTACTTC.

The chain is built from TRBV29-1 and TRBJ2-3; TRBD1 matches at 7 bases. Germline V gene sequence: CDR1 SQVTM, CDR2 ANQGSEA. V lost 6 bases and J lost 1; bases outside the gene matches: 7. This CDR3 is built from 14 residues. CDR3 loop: CSVTIGQGTDTQYF. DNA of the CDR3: TGCAGCGTAACGATTGGACAGGGCACAGATACGCAGTATTTT.

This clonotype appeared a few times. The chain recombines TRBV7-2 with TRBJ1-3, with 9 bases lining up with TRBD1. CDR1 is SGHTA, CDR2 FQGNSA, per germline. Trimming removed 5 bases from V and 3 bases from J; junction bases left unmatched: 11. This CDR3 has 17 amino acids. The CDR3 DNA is TGTGCCAGCAGCCCACGGGCGGGGACAGGGAATGGAAACACCATATATTTT. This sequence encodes CASSPRAGTGNGNTIYF.

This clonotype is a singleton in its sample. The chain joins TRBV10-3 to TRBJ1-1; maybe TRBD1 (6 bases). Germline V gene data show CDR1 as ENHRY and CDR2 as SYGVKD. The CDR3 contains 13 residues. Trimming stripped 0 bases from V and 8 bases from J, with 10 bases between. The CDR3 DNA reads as TGTGCCATCAGTGAGTCGACAGGTTGGGAAGCTTTCTTT. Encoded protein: CAISESTGWEAFF.

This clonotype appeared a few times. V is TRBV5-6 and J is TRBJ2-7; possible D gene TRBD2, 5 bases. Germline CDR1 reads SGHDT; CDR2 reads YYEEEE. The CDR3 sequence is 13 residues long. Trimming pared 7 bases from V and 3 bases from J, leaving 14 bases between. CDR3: CASGPGNHYEQYF. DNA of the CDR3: TGTGCCAGCGGCCCGGGGAATCACTACGAGCAGTACTTC.

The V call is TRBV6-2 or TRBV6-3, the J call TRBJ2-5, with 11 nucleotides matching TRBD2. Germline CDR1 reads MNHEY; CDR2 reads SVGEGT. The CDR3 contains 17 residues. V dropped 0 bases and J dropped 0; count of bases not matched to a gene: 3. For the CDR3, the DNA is TGTGCCAGCAGTTACTCCTGGACTAGCGGGTACCAAGAGACCCAGTACTTC. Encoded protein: CASSYSWTSGYQETQYF.

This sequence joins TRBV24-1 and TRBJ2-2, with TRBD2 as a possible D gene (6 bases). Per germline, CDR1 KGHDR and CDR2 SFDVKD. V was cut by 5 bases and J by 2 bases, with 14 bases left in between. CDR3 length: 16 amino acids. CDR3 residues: CATSASSGPNTGELFF. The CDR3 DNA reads TGTGCCACCAGTGCTTCGAGCGGGCCTAACACCGGGGAGCTGTTTTTT.

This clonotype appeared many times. The CDR3 bases are TGCGCCAGCAGCCAAGGGGGGACCTATGGCTACACCTTC. Encoded protein: CASSQGGTYGYTF. The chain joins TRBV4-3 to TRBJ1-2; D perhaps matches TRBD1 (5 bases). The CDR3 spans 13 residues. The V end lost 1 base, the J end lost 4 bases, and 7 bases lay between the germline ends. Germline values: CDR1 LGHNA, CDR2 YSLEER.

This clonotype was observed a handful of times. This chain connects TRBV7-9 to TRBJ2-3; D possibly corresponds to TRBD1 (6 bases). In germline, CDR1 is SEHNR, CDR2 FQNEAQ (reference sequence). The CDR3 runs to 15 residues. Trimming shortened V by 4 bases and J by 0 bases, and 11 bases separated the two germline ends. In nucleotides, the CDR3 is TGTGCCAGCAGCTCCCCGACAGGAAGCACAGATACGCAGTATTTT. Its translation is CASSSPTGSTDTQYF. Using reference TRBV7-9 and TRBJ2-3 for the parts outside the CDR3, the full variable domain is DTGVSQNPRHKITKRGQNVTFRCDPISEHNRLYWYRQTLGQGPEFLTYFQNEAQLEKSRLLSDRFSAERPKGSFSTLEIQRTEQGDSAMYLCASSSPTGSTDTQYFGPGTRLTVL.

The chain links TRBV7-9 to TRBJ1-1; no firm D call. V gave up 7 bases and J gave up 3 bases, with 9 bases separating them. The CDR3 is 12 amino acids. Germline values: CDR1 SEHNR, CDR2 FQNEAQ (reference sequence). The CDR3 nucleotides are TGTGCCAGCACCCTCGTCGACACTGAAGCTTTCTTT. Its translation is CASTLVDTEAFF.

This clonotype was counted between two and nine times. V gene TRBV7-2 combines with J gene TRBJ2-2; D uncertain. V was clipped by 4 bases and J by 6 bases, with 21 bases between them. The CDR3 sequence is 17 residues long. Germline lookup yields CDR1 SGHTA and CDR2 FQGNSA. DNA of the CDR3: TGTGCCAGCAGCTCGACCCTCGGTGCGGTAAGCGCCGGGGAGCTGTTTTTT. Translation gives CASSSTLGAVSAGELFF.